Described below is a single T cell receptor (beta chain) sequence and its context. What it recognizes is unknown. The V gene end was trimmed by 1 base and the J gene end by 0 bases; junction bases not matched to a gene: 7. The CDR3 extends over 17 amino acids. Per germline, CDR1 MDHEN and CDR2 SYDVKM. These data belong to a study of lymphopenia after photon versus proton radiotherapy. Notes on the study in general: A bigger post-nadir fall in TCR diversity correlated inversely with survival time in deceased patients. Better survival with proton therapy was suggested as possible, not demonstrated.

Some clones are missing from TCRdb's copy, which holds only in-frame ones; the method was immunoSEQ multiplex PCR. The sample holds around 29,000 clones, under 90% seen once. V usage is TRBV28 and J usage is TRBJ2-5, with 8 bases matching TRBD2. This TCR was sampled from a woman in her seventies with pancreatic cancer. The source was peripheral blood, collected from a patient treated with proton-based radiotherapy. The DNA of the CDR3 is TGTGCCAGCAGTTTATATCGGGAGGGGGATCACCAAGAGACCCAGTACTTC. Protein sequence: CASSLYREGDHQETQYF.